One sample yielded the 19 T cell receptor beta chains listed below, sequenced in a study of shared clonotypes between healthy human individuals. Only in-frame clones appear in the TCRdb table, and some are missing; sequencing was by immunoSEQ multiplex PCR. The sample lists some 470,000 clones; over 65% were seen once. The sample was PBMCs. The receptors come from a woman between 40 and 50 years old in good health. Some clones in this sample may be carry-over from other donors' samples.

In the case of this clone: Other DNA sequences from this sample encode an identical CDR3 as well. This chain links TRBV18 with TRBJ2-7; D is undetermined. The CDR3 length is 14 residues. In germline, CDR1 is KGHSH, CDR2 LQKENI. V was trimmed by 4 bases and J by 4 bases, leaving 14 bases between them. CDR3 in amino acids: CASSLPGRFYEQYF. The DNA for the CDR3 is TGTGCCAGCTCACTGCCAGGTCGCTTTTACGAGCAGTACTTC.

This clone was counted between two and nine times. J is TRBJ2-3 and V is TRBV30; D not certain. Trimming pared 5 bases from V and 0 bases from J, leaving 9 bases between. CDR3 size: 13 residues. CDR1 is GTSNPN and CDR2 is SVGIG in the germline V gene (reference sequence). As DNA, the CDR3 is TGTGCCTGGTTCCGCGGTAGCACAGATACGCAGTATTTT. Translation gives CAWFRGSTDTQYF.

This clone has more than one count but fewer than ten. V and J are TRBV19 and TRBJ1-5, with 7 bases identical to TRBD1. Germline lookup yields CDR1 LNHDA and CDR2 SQIVND (reference sequence). CDR3 length equals 14 residues. V was pared by 5 bases and J by 3 bases, with 4 bases of the junction left unmatched. DNA for the CDR3: TGTGCCAGTAGTGGGACAGCCGACAATCAGCCCCAGCATTTT. This translates into CASSGTADNQPQHF.

This chain uses TRBV7-9 with TRBJ1-1, with 7 bases identical to TRBD1. Germline CDR1 is SEHNR and CDR2 is FQNEAQ (reference sequence). The CDR3 sequence is 14 residues long. The ends lost 5 bases at V and 5 bases at J; junction bases unmatched: 8. For the CDR3, the DNA is TGTGCCAGCAGCCCAGACAGGGTGAGGACTGAAGCTTTCTTT. Encoded protein: CASSPDRVRTEAFF. Filled out from reference TRBV7-9 and TRBJ1-1, the complete variable domain reads DTGVSQNPRHKITKRGQNVTFRCDPISEHNRLYWYRQTLGQGPEFLTYFQNEAQLEKSRLLSDRFSAERPKGSFSTLEIQRTEQGDSAMYLCASSPDRVRTEAFFGQGTRLTVV.

This clone was detected only once. The chain couples TRBV7-9 to TRBJ1-3, with a tentative D call TRBD1 (5 bases). V lost 4 bases, J lost 1 base, and 11 bases lay in between. Germline loops: CDR1 SEHNR, CDR2 FQNEAQ (reference sequence). This CDR3 has 15 residues. The CDR3 loop is CASSSSGISGNTIYF. DNA of the CDR3: TGTGCCAGCAGCTCGTCAGGGATTTCTGGAAACACCATATATTTT.

The V call is TRBV29-1, the J call TRBJ2-7; D not resolved. Trimming took 1 base from V and 6 from J, leaving 13 bases between them. The CDR3 loop spans 13 amino acids. The germline CDR1 and CDR2 sequences are SQVTM and ANQGSEA. The CDR3 reads CSVEGRAPSEQYF. CDR3 sequence (DNA): TGCAGCGTTGAAGGTAGGGCCCCCTCCGAGCAGTACTTC.

The chain carries TRBV19 and TRBJ1-1; tentatively, D is TRBD1 (5 bases). The CDR3 is 12 amino acids. Germline V gives CDR1 LNHDA, CDR2 SQIVND (reference sequence). Trimming took off 9 bases at V and 7 bases at J, with 15 bases between the two ends. The CDR3 bases are TGTGCCAGCCGAGGGACTGGTGATGAAGCTTTCTTT. As protein: CASRGTGDEAFF. Using reference TRBV19 and TRBJ1-1 for the parts outside the CDR3, the full variable domain is DGGITQSPKYLFRKEGQNVTLSCEQNLNHDAMYWYRQDPGQGLRLIYYSQIVNDFQKGDIAEGYSVSREKKESFPLTVTSAQKNPTAFYLCASRGTGDEAFFGQGTRLTVV.

This clone was observed once. This sequence joins TRBV6-1 and TRBJ2-6; 7 bases match TRBD2. Germline CDR1 is MNHNS and CDR2 is SASEGT. Germline trimming cut 3 bases from V and 0 bases from J; bases unmatched to any gene: 5. This CDR3 comprises 17 residues. CDR3 protein: CASSEGGVGSGANVLTF. The CDR3 nucleotides read TGTGCCAGCAGTGAGGGAGGGGTTGGCTCTGGGGCCAACGTCCTGACTTTC.

There are many counts of this clone. J is TRBJ1-1 and V is TRBV29-1, with 11 bases matching TRBD1. V trimming: 4 bases; J trimming: 6 bases; junction bases outside the gene matches: 7. CDR1 and CDR2 from the germline V gene are SQVTM and ANQGSEA. The length of the CDR3 is 14 residues. The CDR3 DNA reads as TGCAGCGTTGTGGACAGGGGGCGAGGATCTGAAGCTTTCTTT. As protein: CSVVDRGRGSEAFF.

This chain connects TRBV10-3 to TRBJ1-2; D unclear. Trimming shortened V by 3 bases and J by 4 bases, and 9 bases separated the two germline ends. Germline CDR1 and CDR2: ENHRY and SYGVKD. This CDR3 contains 13 residues. The CDR3 DNA reads as TGTGCCATCAGTGACGGCAGGTTCTATGGCTACACCTTC. Amino acids: CAISDGRFYGYTF.

V and J are TRBV2 and TRBJ2-1; perhaps D is TRBD1 or TRBD2 (5 bases each). Germline assignment: CDR1 SNHLY and CDR2 FYNNEI. This CDR3 is built from 14 residues. The V gene lost 8 bases and the J gene lost 4 bases, with 15 bases spanning the gap. In nucleotides, the CDR3 is TGTGCCAGCGGGCCGGGACCCGAGTACAATGAGCAGTTCTTC. Translated: CASGPGPEYNEQFF.

The V call is TRBV28, the J call TRBJ2-5, with D possibly being TRBD2 (5 bases). Trimming stripped 6 bases from V and 4 bases from J, with 12 bases between. CDR3 size: 13 residues. The V gene's germline CDR1 is MDHEN and CDR2 SYDVKM. In DNA, the CDR3 is TGTGCCAGCAGCCCCCCGGGGAGAGAGACCCAGTACTTC. Translation gives CASSPPGRETQYF.

The rearrangement joins TRBV27 to TRBJ2-7; 10 nucleotides line up with TRBD1. Germline V gives CDR1 MNHEY, CDR2 SMNVEV (reference sequence). The CDR3 is 14 amino acids. Trimming removed 4 bases from V and 3 bases from J; junction bases left unmatched: 3. The CDR3: CASSSRTGGYEQYF. The CDR3 DNA is TGTGCCAGCAGTTCCCGGACAGGGGGCTACGAGCAGTACTTC.

A few counts support this clone. The rearrangement uses TRBV7-9 and TRBJ2-7, with 9 bases aligning to TRBD1. Germline lookup yields CDR1 SEHNR and CDR2 FQNEAQ (reference sequence). The CDR3 is 13 amino acids. Trimming took 8 bases from V and 5 from J; bases not matched to a gene: 7. The CDR3 loop reads CASHQQGADEQYF. The CDR3 DNA is TGTGCCAGCCACCAACAGGGGGCCGACGAGCAGTACTTC. The full variable domain, with the rest looked up from reference TRBV7-9 and TRBJ2-7, is DTGVSQNPRHKITKRGQNVTFRCDPISEHNRLYWYRQTLGQGPEFLTYFQNEAQLEKSRLLSDRFSAERPKGSFSTLEIQRTEQGDSAMYLCASHQQGADEQYFGPGTRLTVT.

This chain uses TRBV7-9 with TRBJ1-4, with TRBD1 identical over 9 bases. Germline V gene data show CDR1 as SEHNR and CDR2 as FQNEAQ (reference sequence). This CDR3 is 16 amino acids long. V shed 5 bases and J 10 bases; nucleotides not matched to a gene: 14. The CDR3 DNA follows: TGTGCCAGCAGCATTAGACAGGGGGAAATGTCTGGAAAACTGTTTTTT. This gives the protein CASSIRQGEMSGKLFF.

V is TRBV29-1 and J is TRBJ1-1; TRBD1 agrees at 11 bases. Germline CDR1 is SQVTM and CDR2 is ANQGSEA. The CDR3 sequence is 16 residues long. J gave up 0 bases and V 5 bases, and 8 bases lay outside the gene matches. The CDR3: CSVHRDRGVVNTEAFF. The CDR3 DNA reads TGCAGCGTTCACAGGGACAGGGGGGTAGTGAACACTGAAGCTTTCTTT. Variable domain in full (rest from reference TRBV29-1 and TRBJ1-1): SAVISQKPSRDICQRGTSLTIQCQVDSQVTMMFWYRQQPGQSLTLIATANQGSEATYESGFVIDKFPISRPNLTFSTLTVSNMSPEDSSIYLCSVHRDRGVVNTEAFFGQGTRLTVV.

The chain carries TRBV2 and TRBJ2-3; D is uncertain. Germline assignment: CDR1 SNHLY and CDR2 FYNNEI. V was shortened by 0 bases and J by 5 bases, with 12 bases between the two germline ends. This CDR3 is built from 15 residues. The DNA of the CDR3 is TGTGCCAGCAGTGAAGCGCTTCCACGAGAAGATACGCAGTATTTT. As protein: CASSEALPREDTQYF.

There are many counts of this clone. The junction does not match germline at one end; this may be a read error. The chain has TRBV10-2 and TRBJ2-7; D is uncertain. Germline lookup yields CDR1 WSHSY and CDR2 SAAADI. The CDR3 spans 13 residues. CDR3 amino acids: CASGEWHYYEQYF. For the CDR3, the DNA is TGCGCCAGCGGTGAATGGCACTACTACGAGCAGTACTTC.

The table lists this clone with many counts. Other DNA sequences within the sample encode an identical CDR3. V is TRBV30 and J is TRBJ2-1; 10 bases map to TRBD2. Germline V gene data show CDR1 as GTSNPN and CDR2 as SVGIG (reference sequence). Losses at the gene ends were 2 bases for V and 8 bases for J; bases not matched to a gene: 9. The length of the CDR3 is 15 residues. CDR3 sequence (DNA): TGTGCCTGGAGTTCCGGGACTAGCGAGGGCGATGAGCAGTTCTTC. It specifies CAWSSGTSEGDEQFF.